Listed below are T cell receptor beta chains from one sample, sequenced in a study of control samples from healthy donors and cancer patients. Assay used: immunoSEQ multiplex PCR; TCRdb lists only in-frame clones, some missing. The data contain 90,000 to 120,000 clones, just under 85% of them singletons. Source material: blood. These receptors came from a man aged 18 to 29 in good health. CDR3s include the opening cysteine and the closing phenylalanine or tryptophan. The order of the fields is D gene, V gene, J gene, clone size, CDR3 protein. The D gene is left open where the match is weak. Clone sizes are given selectively: once, few, many, or a class where the clone is expanded.

>TRBD1|TRBV11-2|TRBJ1-2|-
CASSLNRQGARGYTF
>-|TRBV6-5|TRBJ1-2|-
CASSLVGSGGYTF
>TRBD1|TRBV6-6|TRBJ1-1|once
CAGKGGAEAFF
>TRBD1|TRBV6-1|TRBJ1-3|-
CASSVSGQGISGNTIYF
>-|TRBV6-1|TRBJ1-2|-
CASSDPRLINYGYTF
>-|TRBV10-3|TRBJ2-7|-
CAISESTTQNEQYF
>-|TRBV28|TRBJ1-1|-
CASRPTWTDSYLPTTEAFF
>-|TRBV28|TRBJ1-1|-
CASSLPSWTEAFF
>TRBD1|TRBV19|TRBJ1-2|-
CATRSGQGAWDYGYTF
>TRBD1|TRBV27|TRBJ1-2|-
CASSKGAYGDYGYTF
>-|TRBV6-5|TRBJ1-3|-
CASSQTASSGNTIYF
>-|TRBV3-1/TRBV3-2|TRBJ2-5|-
CASSLGETQYF
>TRBD1|TRBV5-1|TRBJ2-3|-
CASSLTQGVGTDTQYF
>-|TRBV19|TRBJ2-6|-
CASSPGGRAGANVLTF
>-|TRBV29-1|TRBJ1-2|-
CSVEIWGEGGYTF
>TRBD2|TRBV4-1|TRBJ2-5|-
CASSLLRTSGDETQYF
>TRBD1|TRBV4-3|TRBJ2-7|-
CASSQVRLNRDSYYEQYF